This TCR beta chain was sequenced in a study of shared clonotypes between healthy human individuals (dated by TCRdb to about 2020). Background for the entire study: Three men and two women, aged 18 to 49 years, made up the cohort. To estimate repertoire size and how much clonotypes are shared between individuals, the study performed deep sequencing of blood TCR repertoires from 4 to 6 healthy adults. For each donor, CD4 naive and CD4 memory were each run on three plates, CD8 naive on two plates, and CD8 memory on one plate. To increase sequencing depth and limit assay-specific biases, different laboratories used diverse techniques to prepare libraries and sequence TCR repertoires. Leukapheresis yielded between about 0.94 and 10 billion PBMCs per donor.

On this clone: The antigen this receptor binds is unknown. No base qualities exist here, and no much larger clone lies one base off it.

Between the V and J ends, shortened by 3 bases and 2 bases respectively, the junction contains 15 bases. Reading from cysteine to phenylalanine, the CDR3 counts 15 amino acids. Only the CDR3 portion is preserved as DNA: 45 bases, with reading frame beginning at the first base. From a lookup of the germline V gene, CDR1 and CDR2 are SGDLS and YYNGEE. General conclusions and limits of the study: Naive subsets generally had larger estimated clonotype richness than memory subsets did. Higher generation probabilities were observed for clonotypes shared by all four sorted-subset donors than for non-shared clonotypes. Rarefaction of sorted-subset datasets indicated incomplete sequencing despite the large sequencing depth. Based on pairwise subsampling, the degree of clonotype sharing among donors was expected to be affected by sequencing depth. The genetic and exposure-history diversity represented was limited by the small number of donors. Sampling was restricted to blood, and TCR repertoires in tissues likely differ from the TCR repertoires found in blood. When a few donors were compared, the shared fraction of clonotypes was about 5.5% for naive CD4, approximately 3.3% for naive CD8, roughly 2.5% for memory CD4, and 0.35% to 0.4% for memory CD8.

The donors were healthy, HIV-negative adults with no recently reported acute infections or vaccinations. Every donor was a Caucasian adult living in Nashville, Tennessee, USA. Magnetic negative selection was used to enrich CD4+ T cells, after which naive cells were positively selected on CD45RA and the negative fraction became the memory subset. Blood was collected by leukapheresis, and PBMCs were isolated by Ficoll-Histopaque density gradient centrifugation and then cryopreserved in liquid nitrogen vapor phase. Purity and quantity of every magnetically sorted T cell population were checked by analytical flow cytometry. From each sorted fraction, genomic DNA was isolated and quantified by UV absorbance on a Nanodrop 2000c. Using the deep immunoSEQ assay, multiplex PCR amplified TCR CDR3 regions from genomic DNA. Genomic DNA extracted from each cell subset was distributed evenly over all wells of several immunoSEQ 96-well plates, and each plate served as one replicate. For sorted subsets, each replicate PCR was loaded with approximately 0.2 ug genomic DNA, equivalent to about 33,000 T cell genomes. Purified libraries were quantified with a Qubit 3.0 fluorometer, sized on a Bioanalyzer 2100, and re-quantified with the KAPA Library Quantification kit. Every immunoSEQ 96-well plate was sequenced on a separate single-read 150-cycle Illumina NextSeq 550 flow cell. As for the original processing: The immunoSEQ output contained only junctional sequences without quality scores, so filtering could not match that applied to full-length reads. To assign V/J genes and CDR3, sequences were annotated using PyIR, a Python wrapper for IgBLAST v1.9, with IMGT germline references. Reads were filtered out if the reads had weak V/J assignments (E-value above 1e-6), no CDR3, stop codons, out-of-frame junctions, or ambiguous translated residues. V3J clonotypes were defined as sequences sharing the same inferred V gene, J gene, and CDR3 amino acid sequence. Percentage overlap between repertoires was calculated by dividing the number of shared unique clonotypes by the size of the smaller repertoire. Three approaches were used to assess repertoire richness: RTK rarefaction, the Chao1 estimator, and Recon v2.1 estimates of unobserved clonotypes. Generation probabilities for all TCRbeta clonotypes obtained by the gDNA method from several donors were computed using OLGA. The table comes from immuneACCESS by way of TCRdb, which keeps in-frame sequences with V and J called. Part of the clones is missing from these tables; in studies checked, under half for an unresolved V gene and the rest for unknown reasons. The V and J calls and the clone size are those of that table, but D and trimming were determined from the DNA. Present in this sample are just over 2,000,000 clones, roughly 96% of which were seen just once. Roughly 0.13% of the sample lies in the top ten.

The sequence joins TRBV9 to TRBJ2-7, with the D gene possibly TRBD1 or TRBD2, each one fitting 5 bases. This clonotype originated in a man aged 18 to 30 in good health. The sample was naive CD4+ T cells sorted from blood. The cell subset or site label corresponds to: CD45RA+ positively selected. The CDR3: CASSAQRDGAYEQYF. The DNA sequence is TGTGCCAGCAGCGCGCAACGGGACGGAGCCTACGAGCAGTACTTC.